This TCR beta chain was sequenced during a study of CD8+ T cells in alopecia areata. Whole-study findings and limits: Compared with mice, patients displayed less clear TCR sharing, possibly for HLA-related reasons. Greater clonality was observed in lesional scalp samples, especially alopecia totalis/universalis, versus normal scalp. Any link of baseline CD8+ expansion to response, resting on one nonresponder, remains uncertain.

In the case of this clone: Its target is not known.

Treatment reported: oral pan-JAK inhibitor, 5-10 mg twice daily. RNA, once extracted, was reverse transcribed into cDNA for use as the sequencing template. The table came from immunoSEQ multiplex PCR; TCRdb's copy has only in-frame clones and leaves some out. The sample holds 120,000 or so clones; around 63% are singletons and the top ten take around 6%. V lost 7 bases and J 4 bases, leaving 14 bases between the germline ends. This CDR3 has 14 amino acids. Germline CDR1 and CDR2: SEHNR and FQNEAQ (reference sequence). The source material was CD4+ T cells sorted from blood, sampled at week 4, from a patient treated with tofacitinib. The rearrangement uses TRBV7-9 and TRBJ2-1; possibly TRBD2 for D (6 bases). This clonotype originated in a human donor with alopecia areata. Written as DNA, the CDR3 is TGTGCCAGCACAAGAAGCGGGCCTTACAATGAGCAGTTCTTC. It yields the protein CASTRSGPYNEQFF.